This T cell receptor beta chain originates from a study of blood T cell repertoires in COVID-19. Sequencing was performed with immunoSEQ multiplex PCR; in TCRdb, only in-frame clones are kept and a portion is missing. Of about 120,000 clones listed, 65% to 85% are singletons. The length of the CDR3 is 15 residues. The trim removed 5 bases at V and 4 bases at J, leaving 5 bases unmatched. In germline, CDR1 is SGHDN, CDR2 FVKESK. This sequence originates from a woman in her seventies with acute or convalescent COVID-19. The sequencing sample was made of peripheral blood. The chain couples TRBV14 to TRBJ2-3; 11 bases agree with TRBD2. CDR3 in amino acids: CASSGTSGLADTQYF. Here the CDR3 DNA reads TGTGCCAGCAGCGGGACTAGCGGACTCGCAGATACGCAGTATTTT.